The text below deals with one T cell receptor beta chain. Antigen: not known. The data originate from a study of cytomegalovirus exposure and HLA in healthy donors. Study-level points and caveats: In an earlier analysis, productive rearrangement rates for most beta V segments clustered near 87% or 30%. Rare sequences made up most TCRs, while some public TCRs were found in many donors. From TCR beta sequences, most subjects' HLA-A and HLA-B alleles were reportedly predicted accurately.

With 60 Vbeta and 13 Jbeta primers, the PCR was carried out. The method was immunoSEQ multiplex PCR; TCRdb's version includes in-frame clones alone and lacks a portion of them. The table has roughly 100,000 clones, 60% to 75% seen once; the top ten hold about 10%. The receptor was derived from a man aged 50-59 years in good health and CMV-seronegative. Sequenced: PBMCs.

The CDR3 bases are TGTGCCAGCAGTTCACCCACACCTCGAGGGGGTTCGGGCACTGAAGCTTTCTTT. Translation gives CASSSPTPRGGSGTEAFF. The genes are TRBV28 and TRBJ1-1; D is possibly TRBD1 (6 bases). V was trimmed by 4 bases and J by 4 bases, leaving 25 bases between them. Germline CDR1 MDHEN, CDR2 SYDVKM. The CDR3 is 18 residues long.